The rows below give T cell receptor beta chains drawn from one sample of a study of regulatory T cells in long-lasting Graves disease. A single record per CDR3 protein comes from TCRdb applying MiXCR to the multiplex PCR reads. Found here are 400,000 to 500,000 distinct CDR3 sequences, around 20% of them singletons; the top ten hold roughly an eighth. This specimen consisted of peripheral blood mononuclear cells (PBMCs), obtained when the disease was refractory, from a patient treated with antithyroid drugs. The receptors were sampled from a female donor with Graves disease. Each CDR3 is given with its conserved first and last residue. The D gene is left open where the match is weak. Rows may omit the clone size; those that give it use once, few, many or a size class.

TRBJ2-7	many	NA	TRBV6-1	TGTGCCAGCAGGAGGGGAGTCGGAAGCGAGCAGTACTTC	CASRRGVGSEQYF
TRBJ2-1	NA	TRBD2	TRBV5-4	TGTGCCAGCAGCCCGCAAGGACTAGCGGGAGTTAATGAGCAGTTCTTC	CASSPQGLAGVNEQFF
TRBJ2-2	NA	NA	TRBV10-2	TGCGCCAGCGACAGAGGGGTTTCGAACGGGGAGCTGTTTTTT	CASDRGVSNGELFF
TRBJ1-1	many	NA	TRBV2	TGTGCCAGCAGTGAAGCTGGCAGAGCTTTCTTT	CASSEAGRAFF
TRBJ2-7	many	TRBD1	TRBV6-1	TGTGCCAGCCAAGGACAGGCCTTCTCCTACGAGCAGTACTTC	CASQGQAFSYEQYF
TRBJ2-7	many	TRBD2	TRBV28	TGTGCCAGCAGTTATAGGGGACTAAACGAGCAGTACTTC	CASSYRGLNEQYF
TRBJ1-5	NA	NA	TRBV27	TGTGCCAGCAGTTTATCAGGAAATCAGCTCCAGCATTTT	CASSLSGNQLQHF
TRBJ1-4	many	NA	TRBV29-1	TGCAGCGGTGGACAGCTTAATGAAAAACTGTTTTTT	CSGGQLNEKLFF
TRBJ1-3	NA	NA	TRBV7-2	TGTGCCAGCAGCTCTGATTCGAGCTCTGGAAACACCATATATTTT	CASSSDSSSGNTIYF
TRBJ1-6	many	NA	TRBV15	TGTGCCACCAGCCCTCGTCGGGCCCACGAAAATTCACCCCTCCACTTT	CATSPRRAHENSPLHF
TRBJ1-4	few	NA	TRBV14	TGTGCCAGCAGCCAAGTGGGGGAAAAACTGTTTTTT	CASSQVGEKLFF
TRBJ2-1	NA	NA	TRBV7-9	TGTGCCAGCAGCTCCGGGGTCCCGGACAATGAGCAGTTCTTC	CASSSGVPDNEQFF
TRBJ1-4	many	NA	TRBV30	TGTGCCTGGAGACCAAGGGAAAAACTGTTTTTT	CAWRPREKLFF
TRBJ2-7	NA	NA	TRBV3-1	TGTGCCAGCAGCTGGACTTCTTCTCACGAGCAGTACTTC	CASSWTSSHEQYF
TRBJ2-2	many	TRBD2	TRBV12-3/TRBV12-4	TGTGCCAGCAGTTCCGGACTAGCGGGAGTTAACACCGGGGAGCTGTTTTTT	CASSSGLAGVNTGELFF
TRBJ2-5	many	TRBD1	TRBV7-2	TGTGCCAGCAGTTCGACAGGGGACGATGGGACCCAGTACTTC	CASSSTGDDGTQYF
TRBJ2-5	many	NA	TRBV12-3/TRBV12-4	TGTGCCAGCAGTCGGGACACCGTAGGGACCCAGTACTTC	CASSRDTVGTQYF
TRBJ2-7	many	NA	TRBV5-1	TGCGCCAGCAGCTTGGAGGCAGCTCCCTACGAGCAGTACTTC	CASSLEAAPYEQYF
TRBJ2-1	NA	TRBD2	TRBV28	TGTGCCAGCAGTTTAAGTAGCGGGAGAGACACCAACAATGAGCAGTTCTTC	CASSLSSGRDTNNEQFF
TRBJ1-2	few	TRBD1	TRBV7-3	TGTGCCAGCAGCTCAAACAGGGGTAACTATGGCTACACCTTC	CASSSNRGNYGYTF
TRBJ1-5	NA	TRBD1	TRBV27	TGTGCCAGCAGTTTAACACTCGGGACAGGGGACGGCAATCAGCCCCAGCATTTT	CASSLTLGTGDGNQPQHF
TRBJ2-7	many	NA	TRBV2	TGTGCCAGCAGCAGGACGCCGGTCGGGGTTACCTACGAGCAGTACTTC	CASSRTPVGVTYEQYF
TRBJ2-1	few	NA	TRBV6-1	TGTGCCAGCAGTGACTCTGCGGATCCTACTAATGAGCAGTTCTTC	CASSDSADPTNEQFF
TRBJ2-5	few	NA	TRBV20-1	TGCAGTGCTAGAGATCTCTTGGAACTTCAAGAGACCCAGTACTTC	CSARDLLELQETQYF
TRBJ2-3	few	TRBD2	TRBV6-1	TGTGCCAGCCGCCGGGACTACCAGAGCACAGATACGCAGTATTTT	CASRRDYQSTDTQYF
TRBJ2-5	NA	NA	TRBV28	TGTGCCACCGCCTCTCCGGGACAACAAGAGACCCAGTACTTC	CATASPGQQETQYF
TRBJ2-7	NA	NA	TRBV27	TGTGCCAGCACCCCCGGGAGAATGAGTAACGAGCAGTACTTC	CASTPGRMSNEQYF
TRBJ1-1	few	NA	TRBV11-2	TGTGCCAGCAGCTTAGTGCAGGTTGACATGAACACTGAAGCTTTCTTT	CASSLVQVDMNTEAFF
TRBJ2-5	few	TRBD2	TRBV6-5	TGTGCCAGCAGTTACTCTTTGGGGCAGCTAGCGGGACTACAAGAGACCCAGTACTTC	CASSYSLGQLAGLQETQYF
TRBJ1-1	many	TRBD1	TRBV19	TGTGCCAGTAGTGACAGGGGGATCACTGAAGCTTTCTTT	CASSDRGITEAFF
TRBJ1-5	many	NA	TRBV28	TGTGCCAGCAGCCTAAATCAGCCCCAGCATTTT	CASSLNQPQHF
TRBJ2-5	NA	NA	TRBV7-3	TGTGCCAGCAGCCGGTGGTTACAAGAGACCCAGTACTTC	CASSRWLQETQYF
TRBJ2-2	many	TRBD1	TRBV2	TGTGCCAGCTTGGGGACAGGGGGAACCGGGGAGCTGTTTTTT	CASLGTGGTGELFF
TRBJ2-5	NA	NA	TRBV30	TGTGCCTGGAAGGACACCCGGGACTGGGGAGAGACCCAGTACTTC	CAWKDTRDWGETQYF
TRBJ1-6	many	NA	TRBV27	TGTGCCAGCAGTTCCGGGTTGGCACCCCTCCACTTT	CASSSGLAPLHF
TRBJ1-4	few	NA	TRBV3-1	TGTGCCAGCAGCATATCACAGGGATTGGCGGAAAAACTGTTTTTT	CASSISQGLAEKLFF
TRBJ2-2	NA	NA	TRBV5-1	NA	CASSLWDRSSGANVLTFGAGELFF
TRBJ1-1	many	NA	TRBV6-1	TGTGCCAGCAGTGAAGACCGAGACAGTACTGAAGCTTTCTTT	CASSEDRDSTEAFF
TRBJ2-2	few	TRBD1	TRBV2	TGTGCCAGTAAAACAGGGGGCTTAGGGGAGCTGTTTTTT	CASKTGGLGELFF
TRBJ2-7	many	NA	TRBV28	TGTGCCAGCAGTACAACGGCCGGGAGTTATGTCGAGCAGTACTTC	CASSTTAGSYVEQYF
TRBJ2-7	few	TRBD1	TRBV3-1	TGTGCCAGCAGTGAGACAGGGGACCTAGCCTACGAGCAGTACTTC	CASSETGDLAYEQYF
TRBJ2-2	many	NA	TRBV28	TGTGCCAGCAGCAACCTCGTGAAGGGGGGAACCGGGGAGCTGTTTTTT	CASSNLVKGGTGELFF
TRBJ2-7	NA	NA	TRBV4-2	TGTGCCAGCAGCTCGGAGGACGAGCAGTACTTC	CASSSEDEQYF
TRBJ2-7	many	NA	TRBV7-2	TGTGCCAGCAGCACGCCGACAGGTTCTTACGAGCAGTACTTC	CASSTPTGSYEQYF
TRBJ2-7	few	TRBD2	TRBV20-1	TGCAGTGCTAGGGGTCTCTCTAGCGGGGACGCCTCCTACGAGCAGTACTTC	CSARGLSSGDASYEQYF
TRBJ1-2	NA	NA	TRBV14	TGTGCCAGCAGCACAGGGTGGTCCGGCTACACCTTC	CASSTGWSGYTF
TRBJ2-7	NA	TRBD2	TRBV20-1	TGCAGTGCCCCGGGACTAGCCGACTACGAGCAGTACTTC	CSAPGLADYEQYF